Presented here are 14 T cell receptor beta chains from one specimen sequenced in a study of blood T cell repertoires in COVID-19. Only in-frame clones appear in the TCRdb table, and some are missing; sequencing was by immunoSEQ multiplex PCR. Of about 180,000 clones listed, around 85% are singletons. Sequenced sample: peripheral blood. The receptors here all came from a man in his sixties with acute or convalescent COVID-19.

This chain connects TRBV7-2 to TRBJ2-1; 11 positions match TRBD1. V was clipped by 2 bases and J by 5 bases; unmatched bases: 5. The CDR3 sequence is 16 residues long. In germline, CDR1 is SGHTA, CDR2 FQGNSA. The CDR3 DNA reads TGTGCCAGCAGCTTATACAGGACAGGGGGCAACAATGAGCAGTTCTTC. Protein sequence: CASSLYRTGGNNEQFF.

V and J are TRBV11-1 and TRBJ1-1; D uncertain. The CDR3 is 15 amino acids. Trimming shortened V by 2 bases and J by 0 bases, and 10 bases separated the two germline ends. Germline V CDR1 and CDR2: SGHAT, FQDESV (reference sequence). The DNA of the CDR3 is TGTGCCAGCAGCTTACTGCCAGGTATGAACACTGAAGCTTTCTTT. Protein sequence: CASSLLPGMNTEAFF.

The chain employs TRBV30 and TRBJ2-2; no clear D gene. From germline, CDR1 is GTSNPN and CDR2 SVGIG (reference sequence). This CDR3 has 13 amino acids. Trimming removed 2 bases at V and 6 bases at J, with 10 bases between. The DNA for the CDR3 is TGTGCCTGGAGTTCATCCCTACCCGGGGAGCTGTTTTTT. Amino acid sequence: CAWSSSLPGELFF.

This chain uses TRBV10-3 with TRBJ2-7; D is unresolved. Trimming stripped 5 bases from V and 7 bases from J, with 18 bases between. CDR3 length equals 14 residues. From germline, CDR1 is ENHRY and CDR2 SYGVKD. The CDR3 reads CAISPDSGGTEQYF. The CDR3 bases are TGTGCCATCAGTCCTGACTCGGGTGGAACAGAGCAGTACTTC.

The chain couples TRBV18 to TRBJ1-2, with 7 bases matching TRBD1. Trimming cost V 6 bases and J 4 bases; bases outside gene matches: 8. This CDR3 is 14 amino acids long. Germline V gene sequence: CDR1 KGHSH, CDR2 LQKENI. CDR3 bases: TGTGCCAGCTCCCCGGGACAGTCCTTCTATGGCTACACCTTC. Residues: CASSPGQSFYGYTF.

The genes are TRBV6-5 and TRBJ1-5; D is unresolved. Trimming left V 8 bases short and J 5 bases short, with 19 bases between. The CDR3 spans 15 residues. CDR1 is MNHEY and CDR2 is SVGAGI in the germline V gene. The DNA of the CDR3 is TGTGCCAGCCTCATGGATCTAGTTAATTATCAGCCCCAGCATTTT. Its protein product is CASLMDLVNYQPQHF.

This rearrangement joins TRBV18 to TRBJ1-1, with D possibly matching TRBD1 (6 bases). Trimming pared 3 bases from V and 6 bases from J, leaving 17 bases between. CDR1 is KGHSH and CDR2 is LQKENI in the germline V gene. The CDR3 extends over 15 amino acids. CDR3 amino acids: CASSPSQGLGAEAFF. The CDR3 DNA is TGTGCCAGCTCACCCTCCCAGGGGCTGGGGGCTGAAGCTTTCTTT.

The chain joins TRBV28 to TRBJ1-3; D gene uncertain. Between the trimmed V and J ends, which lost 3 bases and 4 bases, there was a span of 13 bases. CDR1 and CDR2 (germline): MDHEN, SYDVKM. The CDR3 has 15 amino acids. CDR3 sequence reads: CASSFGGSGGNTIYF. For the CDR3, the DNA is TGTGCCAGCAGTTTTGGCGGGTCGGGCGGAAACACCATATATTTT.

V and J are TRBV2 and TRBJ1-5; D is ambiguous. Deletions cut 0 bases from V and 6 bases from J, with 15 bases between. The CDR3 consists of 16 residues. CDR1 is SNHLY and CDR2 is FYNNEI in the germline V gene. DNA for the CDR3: TGTGCCAGCAGTGAAGCGCAGGAGGGAGCGAGTCAGCCCCAGCATTTT. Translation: CASSEAQEGASQPQHF.

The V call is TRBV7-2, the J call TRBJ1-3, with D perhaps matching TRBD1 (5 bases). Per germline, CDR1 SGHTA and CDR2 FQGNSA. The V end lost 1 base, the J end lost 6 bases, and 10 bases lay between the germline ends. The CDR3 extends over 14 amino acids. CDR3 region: CASSLGGRANTIYF. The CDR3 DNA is TGTGCCAGCAGCTTAGGGGGGAGGGCAAACACCATATATTTT.

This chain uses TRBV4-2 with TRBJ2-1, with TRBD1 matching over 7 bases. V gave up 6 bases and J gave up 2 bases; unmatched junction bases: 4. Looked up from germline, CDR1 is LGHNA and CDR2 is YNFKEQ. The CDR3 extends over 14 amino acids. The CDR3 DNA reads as TGTGCCAGCAGTGACAGGGTCCCCTACAATGAGCAGTTCTTC. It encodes CASSDRVPYNEQFF.

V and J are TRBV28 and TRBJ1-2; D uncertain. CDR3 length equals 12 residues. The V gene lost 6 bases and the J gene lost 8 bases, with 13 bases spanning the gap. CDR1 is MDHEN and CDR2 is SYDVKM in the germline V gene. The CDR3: CASSSLLRGYTF. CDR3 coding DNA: TGTGCCAGCAGCTCATTGTTGAGAGGCTACACCTTC.

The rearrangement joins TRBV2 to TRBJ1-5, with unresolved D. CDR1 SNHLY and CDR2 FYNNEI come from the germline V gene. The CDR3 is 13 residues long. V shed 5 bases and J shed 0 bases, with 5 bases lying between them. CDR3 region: CASSRGSNQPQHF. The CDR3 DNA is TGTGCCAGCAGTCGGGGTAGCAATCAGCCCCAGCATTTT.

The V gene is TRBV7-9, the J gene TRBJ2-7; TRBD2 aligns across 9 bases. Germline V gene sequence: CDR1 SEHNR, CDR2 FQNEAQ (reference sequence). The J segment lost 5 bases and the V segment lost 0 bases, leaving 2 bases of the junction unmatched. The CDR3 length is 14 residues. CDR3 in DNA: TGTGCCAGCAGCTTAGCGCTAGCGGGAAACGAGCAGTACTTC. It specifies CASSLALAGNEQYF.